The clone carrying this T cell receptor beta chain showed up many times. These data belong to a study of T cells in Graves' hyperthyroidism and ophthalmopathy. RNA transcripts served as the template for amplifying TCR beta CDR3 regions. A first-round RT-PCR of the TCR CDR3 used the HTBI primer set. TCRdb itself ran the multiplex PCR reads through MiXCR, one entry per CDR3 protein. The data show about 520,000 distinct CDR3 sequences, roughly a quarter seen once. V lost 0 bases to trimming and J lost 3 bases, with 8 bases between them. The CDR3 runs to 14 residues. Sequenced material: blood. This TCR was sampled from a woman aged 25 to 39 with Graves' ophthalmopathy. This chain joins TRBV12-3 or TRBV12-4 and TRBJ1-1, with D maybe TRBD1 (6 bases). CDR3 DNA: TGTGCCAGCAGTTTAGCGGAGGGGGACACTGAAGCTTTCTTT. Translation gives CASSLAEGDTEAFF.